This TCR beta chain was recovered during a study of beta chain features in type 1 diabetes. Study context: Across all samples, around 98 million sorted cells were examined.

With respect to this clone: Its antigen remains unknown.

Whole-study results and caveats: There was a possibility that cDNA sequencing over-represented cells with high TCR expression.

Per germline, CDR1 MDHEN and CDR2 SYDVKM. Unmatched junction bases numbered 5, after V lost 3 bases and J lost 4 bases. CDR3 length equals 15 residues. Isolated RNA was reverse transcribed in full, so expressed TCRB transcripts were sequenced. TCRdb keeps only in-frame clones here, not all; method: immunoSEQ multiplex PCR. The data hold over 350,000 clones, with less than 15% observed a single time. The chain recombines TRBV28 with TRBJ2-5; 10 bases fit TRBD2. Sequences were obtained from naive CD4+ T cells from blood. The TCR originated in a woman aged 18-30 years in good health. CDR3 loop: CASSLTSGHIETQYF. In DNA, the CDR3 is TGTGCCAGCAGTTTGACTAGCGGGCATATAGAGACCCAGTACTTC.